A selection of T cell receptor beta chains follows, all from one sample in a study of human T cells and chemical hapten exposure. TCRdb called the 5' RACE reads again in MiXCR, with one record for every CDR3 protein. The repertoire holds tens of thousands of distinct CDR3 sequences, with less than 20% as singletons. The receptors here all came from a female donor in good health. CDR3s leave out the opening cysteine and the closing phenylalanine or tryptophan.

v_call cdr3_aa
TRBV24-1 ATSDMTGDGYT
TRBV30 AWSEPPPGGPNTQY
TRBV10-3 AISETGGPVEWGAF
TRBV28 ASSLPRTSGGPYEQY
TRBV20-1 SARPDLRNTDTQY
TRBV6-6 ASKEYSNQPQH
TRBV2 ASSNGRDNSPLH
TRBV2 ASRVQGAKNIQY
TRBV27 ASTSGLAGVQQF
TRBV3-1 ASSQDDSRWTGDTQY
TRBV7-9 ASSLARDTIRLHYGYT
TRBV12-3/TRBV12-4 ASRLNSGANVLT
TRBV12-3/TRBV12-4 ASSFRTGYNSPLH
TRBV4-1 ASSQDRASLTNTGELF
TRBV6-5 ASSYGGGSYNEQF
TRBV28 ASSVLSYEQY
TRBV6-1 ASTLDTLGGYSNQPQH
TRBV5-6 ASSSGLAFFTDTQY
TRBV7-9 ASSLVQGEGNIQY
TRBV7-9 ASSLILGSLNYGYT
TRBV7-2 ASSLVRGPNQPQH
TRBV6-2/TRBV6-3 ASKGQVVTQY
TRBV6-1 ASSEIVGDYGYT
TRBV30 AWSPNLNEKLF